This paragraph covers one T cell receptor (beta chain) sequence. The table came from immunoSEQ multiplex PCR; TCRdb's copy has only in-frame clones and leaves some out. Altogether about 1,900,000 clones are present, about 94% being singletons, with the ten largest covering roughly 1%. This record belongs to a study of shared clonotypes between healthy human individuals. Positively selected for CCR7, the CD45RO-negative cells used as naive CD8 cells excluded terminally differentiated effector memory CD45RA+ cells. This CDR3 has 12 amino acids. The V end was cut by 10 bases, the J end by 1 base, with 10 bases between. Germline V lookup: CDR1 SGHAT, CDR2 FQNNGV.

What was sequenced was naive CD8+ T cells sorted from blood. This receptor was obtained from a man younger than 35 in good health. The chain couples TRBV11-2 to TRBJ2-5; D gene uncertain. The CDR3 nucleotides read TGTGCCACTGCAATGGGCCAAGAGACCCAGTACTTC. It is translated as CATAMGQETQYF.